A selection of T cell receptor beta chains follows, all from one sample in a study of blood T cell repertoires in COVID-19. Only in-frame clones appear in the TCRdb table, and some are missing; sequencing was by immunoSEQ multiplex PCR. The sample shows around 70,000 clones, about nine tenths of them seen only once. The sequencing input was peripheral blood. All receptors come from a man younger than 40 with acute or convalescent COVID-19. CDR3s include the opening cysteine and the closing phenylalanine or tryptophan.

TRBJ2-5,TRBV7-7,CASSLGGVETQYF
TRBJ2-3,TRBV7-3,CASSLIAGARDTQYF
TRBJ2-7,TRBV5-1,CASSLVVGLDFYEQYF
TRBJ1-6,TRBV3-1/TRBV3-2,CASSPSVHNSPLHF
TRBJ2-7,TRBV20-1,CSGIQLNEQYF
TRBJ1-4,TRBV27,CASSSGFANEKLFF
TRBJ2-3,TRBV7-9,CASSLRSAGVTDTQYF
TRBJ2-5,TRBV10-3,CAISDPRGGQETQYF
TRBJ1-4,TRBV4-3,CASSQEPREKLFF
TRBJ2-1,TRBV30,CAWSRNSGSSYNEQFF
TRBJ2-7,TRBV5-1,CASSMTGAQREQYF
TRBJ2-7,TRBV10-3,CAISGAMSRVDEQYF
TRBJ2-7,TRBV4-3,CASSQELGRVRYEQYF
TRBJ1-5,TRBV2,CASSGTGNNQPQHF
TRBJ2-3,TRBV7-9,CASSLVSGTDTQYF
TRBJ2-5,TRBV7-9,CASSLELWTGGVGETQYF
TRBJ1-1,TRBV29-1,CSSLGGAYTEAFF
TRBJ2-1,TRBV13,CASSPSVAGARYEQFF
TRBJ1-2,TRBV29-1,CSVIARGRVNNGYTF
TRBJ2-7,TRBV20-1,CSVRAYEQYF
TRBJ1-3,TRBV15,CATSTGTGSGNTIYF
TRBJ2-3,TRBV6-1,CASSEGQGATDTQYF
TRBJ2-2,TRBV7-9,CASPGLAPGELFF
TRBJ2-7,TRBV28,CASSGTGSEKQYF
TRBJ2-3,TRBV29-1,CSVEAWTGADTQYF
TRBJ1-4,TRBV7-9,CASSLNGGWANEKLFF
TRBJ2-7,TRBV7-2,CASRSQAYEQYF
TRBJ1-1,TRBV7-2,CASSIQGNTEAFF
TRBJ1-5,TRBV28,CASSISVGLGTGDQPQHF
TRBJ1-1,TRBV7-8,CASSLERRGAYRGAFF
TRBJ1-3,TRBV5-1,CASSLNRGHGNTIYF
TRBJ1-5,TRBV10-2,CASSESGTGPRPQHF
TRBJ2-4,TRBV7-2,CASSLSGSGAKNIQYF
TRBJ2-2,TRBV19,CATLEQNTGELFF
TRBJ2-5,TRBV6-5,CASMRGGGYETQYF
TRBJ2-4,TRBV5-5,CASSLGGRDIQYF
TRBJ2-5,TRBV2,CASSAGTGWAQYF
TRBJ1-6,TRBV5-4,CASSLALGRDSPLHF
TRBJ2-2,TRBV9,CASSVGSAGVNTGELFF
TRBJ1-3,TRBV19,CASSMVGAGNTIYF